The rows below give T cell receptor beta chains drawn from one sample of a study of T cell responses to AZD1222 COVID-19 vaccine. Libraries were prepared by immunoSEQ multiplex PCR; TCRdb keeps only in-frame clonotypes and omits some of them. This table has 160,000 or so clones, around nine tenths appearing once. Specimen: peripheral blood, collected on day 0 of AZD1222 vaccination. Source of these receptors: an adult in good health. The CDR3 runs from the conserved cysteine through the conserved F or W. The D gene is left open where the match is weak. The size of a clone is reported for some rows only, either as once, few or many, or as a class for expanded clones.

d_call	v_call	j_call	clone_size	cdr3_nt	cdr3_aa
-	TRBV28	TRBJ1-1	-	TGTGCCAGCAGTCTGGGCCCTCGACGAGCTTTCTTT	CASSLGPRRAFF
-	TRBV4-3	TRBJ2-7	-	TGCGCCAGCAGCCAAGGCAGTATGTTACCGTACTTC	CASSQGSMLPYF
-	TRBV2	TRBJ1-5	-	TGTGCCAGCAGCCGTTCGGGGGCTGATGGTCAGCCCCAGCATTTT	CASSRSGADGQPQHF
-	TRBV9	TRBJ2-1	-	TGTGCCAGCGGAGTAGTCAACAATGAGCAGTTCTTC	CASGVVNNEQFF
-	TRBV10-3	TRBJ1-1	-	TGTGCCATCAGTGAACGGGAGAAAGCTTTCTTT	CAISEREKAFF
-	TRBV7-9	TRBJ1-1	-	TGTGCCAGCAGCTTAGGGTCCAACAGGGATTACACTGAAGCTTTCTTT	CASSLGSNRDYTEAFF
TRBD1	TRBV6-5	TRBJ1-4	-	TGTGCCAGCAGTCCCCGGGACAGATATGAAAAACTGTTTTTT	CASSPRDRYEKLFF
-	TRBV9	TRBJ1-1	-	TGTGCCAGCAGCGCCGGGACGGCGAACACTGAAGCTTTCTTT	CASSAGTANTEAFF
-	TRBV9	TRBJ2-3	-	TGTGCCAGCAGCGTAGAGGTTTTCACAGATACGCAGTATTTT	CASSVEVFTDTQYF
-	TRBV28	TRBJ1-1	few	TGTGCCAGCAGTTTAGGAGGGGGCACTGAAGCTTTCTTT	CASSLGGGTEAFF
-	TRBV3-1/TRBV3-2	TRBJ2-7	few	TGTGCCAGCAGCCAAGGGGGGGCGGTAGTCCACGAGCAGTACTTC	CASSQGGAVVHEQYF
TRBD1	TRBV28	TRBJ2-3	-	TGTGCCAGCAGTCGGATGGACAGGCCCGGGGATACGCAGTATTTT	CASSRMDRPGDTQYF
TRBD1	TRBV11-2	TRBJ1-6	-	TGTGCCAGCAGCTTAGCGGGACAGGGTACCCTCCACTTT	CASSLAGQGTLHF
-	TRBV5-1	TRBJ1-1	-	TGCGCCAGCAGCTTGAGGCCTTCTTCGAACACTGAAGCTTTCTTT	CASSLRPSSNTEAFF
-	TRBV30	TRBJ1-2	-	TGTGCCTGGAGTGGGGGCTCTTATGGCTACACCTTC	CAWSGGSYGYTF
-	TRBV11-3	TRBJ2-6	-	TGTGCCAGCAGCTTAGGGGGACAAACAGGTTCTGGGGCCAACGTCCTGACTTTC	CASSLGGQTGSGANVLTF
-	TRBV6-1	TRBJ1-5	-	TGTGCCAGCAGTGAAGCGTGGGGTGGCAATCAGCCCCAGCATTTT	CASSEAWGGNQPQHF
-	TRBV9	TRBJ2-1	-	TGTGCCAGCAGCGCTCGCCAGGGCAAGGAGCAGTTCTTC	CASSARQGKEQFF
TRBD1	TRBV19	TRBJ2-7	-	TGTGCCAGTAGTCGAGAGACAGGGCAGTACGAGCAGTACTTC	CASSRETGQYEQYF
-	TRBV27	TRBJ1-5	-	TGTGCCAGCAGAATGGGGGACAATCAGCCCCAGCATTTT	CASRMGDNQPQHF
-	TRBV19	TRBJ2-2	-	TGTGCCAGTAGACTAGGGTTTAACCTGAACACCGGGGAGCTGTTTTTT	CASRLGFNLNTGELFF
TRBD1	TRBV7-8	TRBJ1-4	-	TGTGCCAGCAGCAAGGGACAGGGCAATGAAAAACTGTTTTTT	CASSKGQGNEKLFF
TRBD1	TRBV28	TRBJ1-2	-	TGTGCCAGCAGTCTCACTTCAGGGGGAAAACGCGGCTACACCTTC	CASSLTSGGKRGYTF
-	TRBV7-3	TRBJ2-7	-	TGTGCCAGCAGCCGACTTCCCACTACCGAGCAGTACTTC	CASSRLPTTEQYF
-	TRBV9	TRBJ2-3	-	TGTGCCAGCAGCGTAGAAACTCCTCGACAGACAGATACGCAGTATTTT	CASSVETPRQTDTQYF
TRBD1	TRBV19	TRBJ1-1	-	TGTGCCAGTAGTCTAGGGGGCGGATCTGAAGCTTTCTTT	CASSLGGGSEAFF
-	TRBV7-6	TRBJ1-1	-	TGTGCCAGCAGCTCAAGTCCGCCGACAGGAACACTACACTCGGAAGCTTTCTTT	CASSSSPPTGTLHSEAFF
-	TRBV4-3	TRBJ2-7	-	TGCGCCAGCAGCCAGGCTCCGGGACAAGTCTACGAGCAGTACTTC	CASSQAPGQVYEQYF
-	TRBV18	TRBJ1-2	-	TGTGCCAGCTCACCAACTCGGGACATCTCAGGTGGTGGCTACACCTTC	CASSPTRDISGGGYTF
-	TRBV24-1	TRBJ1-5	once	TGTGCCACCGGTCTGGGGGGCAATCAGCCCCAGCATTTT	CATGLGGNQPQHF
-	TRBV24-1	TRBJ2-1	-	TGTGCCACCAGTGATTTGCAAAGTTCCGGACTGGATGAGCAGTTCTTC	CATSDLQSSGLDEQFF
-	TRBV29-1	TRBJ1-1	-	TGCAGCGCAGAGTGGGCAGGAGCTTTCTTT	CSAEWAGAFF
TRBD2	TRBV11-3	TRBJ2-2	once	TGTGCCAGCAGCTCGCGCGGGGGACGAAACACCGGGGAGCTGTTTTTT	CASSSRGGRNTGELFF
-	TRBV5-1	TRBJ1-1	-	TGCGCCAGCAGCGTGGACTCGGCGAACACTGAAGCTTTCTTT	CASSVDSANTEAFF
TRBD2	TRBV28	TRBJ2-7	-	TGTGCCTCTCGGGGAACTAGCGGGCCCTCCTACGAGCAGTACTTC	CASRGTSGPSYEQYF
-	TRBV12-3/TRBV12-4	TRBJ1-2	-	TGTGCCAGCAGGGCCGGATTTAACTATGGCTACACCTTC	CASRAGFNYGYTF
-	TRBV4-3	TRBJ2-1	-	TGCGCCAGCAGCCAGCGGCGGGGTAATCGGAATGAGCAGTTCTTC	CASSQRRGNRNEQFF
TRBD1	TRBV7-7	TRBJ2-1	-	TGTGCCAGCAGCCTCGGGACAGGTCCCTCCAATGAGCAGTTCTTC	CASSLGTGPSNEQFF
TRBD1	TRBV4-2	TRBJ2-2	-	TGTGCCAGCAGCCAAGAAGCTGGGGACAGGGTGGCCGGGGAGCTGTTTTTT	CASSQEAGDRVAGELFF
-	TRBV12-3/TRBV12-4	TRBJ1-5	-	TGTGCCAGCGGTGGCGACTCTCAGCCCCAGCATTTT	CASGGDSQPQHF
TRBD2	TRBV5-1	TRBJ2-7	-	TGCGCCAGCAGCTTGGCTAGCGGGAGCTCCTACGAGCAGTACTTC	CASSLASGSSYEQYF
TRBD1	TRBV13	TRBJ2-7	-	TGTGCCAGCAGCCTGATCCGGGACAGTCTTTACGAGCAGTACTTC	CASSLIRDSLYEQYF
-	TRBV14	TRBJ2-4	once	TGTGCCAGCAGCCAAGAATCTGGGGGTTTGGCCAAAAACATTCAGTACTTC	CASSQESGGLAKNIQYF
TRBD2	TRBV4-2	TRBJ2-7	-	TGTGCCAGCAGCCAAGAGGTTTCCGGGACTAGCGGACGGCAGTACTTC	CASSQEVSGTSGRQYF
-	TRBV6-5	TRBJ1-1	-	TGTGCCAGCAGGGCCTTGGACGGCTACACTGAAGCTTTCTTT	CASRALDGYTEAFF
-	TRBV6-2/TRBV6-3	TRBJ1-2	-	TGTGCCAGCAGTATATGGCAGAACTATGGCTACACCTTC	CASSIWQNYGYTF
-	TRBV7-8	TRBJ2-7	few	TGTGCCAGCAGCTACAGGGTCAACGAGCAGTACTTC	CASSYRVNEQYF
-	TRBV3-1/TRBV3-2	TRBJ1-2	-	TGTGCCAGCAGCCCTGTGGGGGAGAGCTATGGCTACACCTTC	CASSPVGESYGYTF
-	TRBV27	TRBJ1-1	many	TGTGCCAGCAGTGCCGTGGGGAGGGGTATACAAGCTTTCTTT	CASSAVGRGIQAFF
-	TRBV30	TRBJ1-1	-	TGTGCCTGGAGTGTCAGTCTACCCCCCACTGAAGCTTTCTTT	CAWSVSLPPTEAFF
TRBD1	TRBV7-2	TRBJ1-2	-	TGTGCCAGCAGCACGACAGGGCTCGATGGCTACACCTTC	CASSTTGLDGYTF
-	TRBV6-5	TRBJ2-1	-	TGTGCCAGCCTGGAGCGGTACAATGAGCAGTTCTTC	CASLERYNEQFF
TRBD1	TRBV3-1/TRBV3-2	TRBJ1-1	-	TGTGCCAGCAGCCCACGACAGGGAACCTTCCCGAACACTGAAGCTTTCTTT	CASSPRQGTFPNTEAFF
-	TRBV6-5	TRBJ2-3	-	TGTGCCAGCACCGGAAGTGGATTGAATACGCAGTATTTT	CASTGSGLNTQYF
-	TRBV28	TRBJ2-7	-	TGTGCCAGCAGTCTTCGAGGCTACGAGCAGTACTTC	CASSLRGYEQYF
-	TRBV5-1	TRBJ1-2	-	TGCGCCAGCAGCTTGCTGGACCGGGGCTACACCTTC	CASSLLDRGYTF
-	TRBV6-5	TRBJ1-2	-	TGTGCCAGCAGCGGTCTTGGAGGCTACACCTTC	CASSGLGGYTF